This TCR beta chain comes out of a study of graft-versus-host responses after intestinal transplantation. The table came from immunoSEQ multiplex PCR; TCRdb's copy has only in-frame clones and leaves some out. Altogether tens of thousands of clones are present, less than 95% being singletons, with the ten largest covering 0.3% to 0.35%. CDR1 is SQVTM and CDR2 is ANQGSEA in the germline V gene. The V gene end was trimmed by 6 bases and the J gene end by 8 bases; junction bases not matched to a gene: 10. The CDR3 runs to 14 residues. This clone was counted once. Its antigen is unknown. V and J are TRBV29-1 and TRBJ2-4, with 10 bases matching TRBD1. This TCR came from a human donor who was the organ donor for an intestinal transplant. This sample comprised unstimulated CD4+ T cells sorted from spleen or lymph node cells, obtained before transplant. CDR3 loop: CSVARDRGKDIQYF. The CDR3 DNA reads TGCAGCGTCGCCAGGGACAGGGGCAAGGACATTCAGTACTTC.